The sequence of this T cell receptor beta chain was determined in a study of T-cell reconstitution after alpha-beta-depleted transplantation in children. The TCRbeta library was prepared with unique molecular identifiers. MiXCR, run by TCRdb on the PCR reads, gives a single entry per CDR3 protein. Among 540,000 or so distinct CDR3 sequences listed, more than 20% were seen once. This clonotype was observed many times. The starting material was PBMCs, mostly from graft donor cells, obtained 360 days after TCRalphabeta/CD19-depleted stem cell transplant. This TCR came from a boy under two years old who had a stem cell transplant for acute myeloid leukemia, so the T cells may come from the graft donor.

The CDR3 loop is CASSLQKPYEQYF. For the CDR3, the DNA is TGTGCCAGCAGCTTACAGAAACCGTACGAGCAGTACTTC. This chain joins TRBV7-2 and TRBJ2-7, with D unresolved. Germline V gene data show CDR1 as SGHTA and CDR2 as FQGNSA. The CDR3 runs 13 residues. The V end lost 2 bases, the J end lost 4 bases, and 9 bases lay between the germline ends. Full variable domain (missing parts from reference TRBV7-2 and TRBJ2-7): GAGVSQSPSNKVTEKGKDVELRCDPISGHTALYWYRQSLGQGLEFLIYFQGNSAPDKSGLPSDRFSAERTGGSVSTLTIQRTQQEDSAVYLCASSLQKPYEQYFGPGTRLTVT.